One and the same sample provided the 24 T cell receptor beta chains below, sequenced in a study of post-analysis software for immune sequencing data. Points from the study as a whole: Patients used roughly five TRBV segments, including TRBV5-6, TRBV5-1 and TRBV20-1, more often than controls.

Unique molecular identifiers had been added to the TCR beta cDNA libraries. Each CDR3 protein gets one entry after TCRdb re-called the PCR reads with MiXCR. Among about 680,000 distinct CDR3 sequences listed, roughly three fifths were seen once. The antigens these receptors bind are not known. Sequenced: blood. These receptors all come from a girl aged 2 to 9 with multiple sclerosis.

This sequence joins TRBV4-3 and TRBJ2-5; D not resolved. The CDR3 is 14 amino acids. The germline V gene has CDR1 LGHNA and CDR2 YSLEER. The V gene lost 0 bases and the J gene lost 4 bases, with 9 bases spanning the gap. The CDR3: CASSQDFLGETQYF. DNA for the CDR3: TGCGCCAGCAGCCAAGATTTCCTGGGAGAGACCCAGTACTTC.

This clonotype was detected only a few times. This rearrangement joins TRBV6-5 to TRBJ2-3, with 8 bases fitting TRBD1. Germline loops: CDR1 MNHEY, CDR2 SVGAGI. The CDR3 is 16 amino acids. After removal of 0 bases from V and 2 bases from J, the junction contained 4 bases not matched to a gene. CDR3 bases: TGTGCCAGCAGTTACTCGAGGACAGGGTCCACAGATACGCAGTATTTT. Translating gives CASSYSRTGSTDTQYF.

V usage is TRBV29-1 and J usage is TRBJ2-3, with D unresolved. The germline V gene encodes CDR1 SQVTM and CDR2 ANQGSEA. Trimming shortened V by 3 bases and J by 2 bases, and 9 bases separated the two germline ends. The CDR3 consists of 13 residues. The CDR3 DNA reads as TGCAGCGTTGAGAACACCTACACAGATACGCAGTATTTT. This encodes CSVENTYTDTQYF.

J is TRBJ2-7 and V is TRBV5-1; perhaps D is TRBD1 or TRBD2 (6 bases each). Trimming removed 7 bases at V and 3 bases at J, with 23 bases between. Germline-derived CDR1 and CDR2 are SGHRS and YFSETQ. The CDR3 consists of 16 residues. CDR3 nucleotide sequence: TGCGCCAGCGGCCTCTGGCCGGGGGCCTCGTTCTACGAGCAGTACTTC. Its translation: CASGLWPGASFYEQYF.

The chain has TRBV12-3 or TRBV12-4 and TRBJ2-5; D is tentatively TRBD1 or TRBD2 (5 bases each). The end of the DNA fits TRBJ2-7 better, so the J call may be wrong. CDR3 size: 14 residues. The CDR3 loop is CASSLRGRRLEQYF. CDR3 in DNA: TGTGCCAGCAGTCTTCGGGGCCGACGACTCGAGCAGTACTTC.

The CDR3 bases are TGTGCCAGCGGTGGCAAAGGGACAGTCACTGAAGCTTTCTTT. This gives the protein CASGGKGTVTEAFF. This chain joins TRBV3-1 and TRBJ1-1; 7 bases align to TRBD1. The CDR3 is 14 amino acids. Germline V gives CDR1 LGHDT, CDR2 YNNKEL (reference sequence). The V gene end was trimmed by 8 bases and the J gene end by 4 bases; junction bases not matched to a gene: 10. The entire variable domain, with the rest obtained from reference TRBV3-1 and TRBJ1-1, is as follows: DTAVSQTPKYLVTQMGNDKSIKCEQNLGHDTMYWYKQDSKKFLKIMFSYNNKELIINETVPNRFSPKSPDKAHLNLHINSLELGDSAVYFCASGGKGTVTEAFFGQGTRLTVV.

The genes are TRBV6-1 and TRBJ2-7, with D uncertain. Per the germline V gene, CDR1 is MNHNS and CDR2 is SASEGT. Trimming shortened V by 4 bases and J by 3 bases, and 10 bases separated the two germline ends. The CDR3 contains 13 residues. The CDR3 DNA sequence: TGTGCCAGCAGTGGGACCCCTTACTACGAGCAGTACTTC. Amino acids: CASSGTPYYEQYF.

This sequence joins TRBV15 and TRBJ2-4, with D perhaps being TRBD1 or TRBD2 (5 bases each). The CDR3 spans 14 residues. The V gene lost 5 bases and the J gene lost 0 bases, with 8 bases spanning the gap. Germline CDR1 reads LNHNV; CDR2 reads YYDKDF (reference sequence). CDR3 in amino acids: CATSGTSAKNIQYF. The DNA for the CDR3 is TGTGCCACCAGCGGGACCTCAGCCAAAAACATTCAGTACTTC.

V is TRBV11-2 and J is TRBJ2-1, with 13 bases that match TRBD2. Looked up from germline, CDR1 is SGHAT and CDR2 is FQNNGV. V was clipped by 5 bases and J by 9 bases; unmatched bases: 13. The CDR3 contains 17 residues. CDR3 in DNA: TGTGCCAGCAGCCGTATCATTACTAGCGGGAGGGTCGGTGAGCAGTTCTTC. Translated: CASSRIITSGRVGEQFF.

This clonotype was detected only a few times. The V gene is TRBV7-9, the J gene TRBJ1-1, with 8 positions matching TRBD1. This CDR3 is built from 14 residues. The germline CDR1 and CDR2 sequences are SEHNR and FQNEAQ (reference sequence). Trimming took 4 bases from V and 6 from J; bases not matched to a gene: 7. DNA of the CDR3: TGTGCCAGCAGCTACTTACAGGGACAGGCTGAAGCTTTCTTT. Translation: CASSYLQGQAEAFF.

At least ten counts were recorded for this clonotype. The rearrangement uses TRBV11-2 and TRBJ2-1; D tentatively reads TRBD1 or TRBD2 (7 bases each). This CDR3 has 17 residues. Germline V CDR1 and CDR2: SGHAT, FQNNGV. V lost 6 bases to trimming and J lost 2 bases, with 20 bases between them. Written as DNA, the CDR3 is TGTGCCAGCAGGCAAACCCCTGGGAGGGGGCCCTACAATGAGCAGTTCTTC. Protein sequence: CASRQTPGRGPYNEQFF.

This rearrangement joins TRBV7-9 to TRBJ2-5; maybe TRBD1 (6 bases). The J call may not be correct, given that the DNA end is closer to TRBJ2-7. The CDR3 runs to 16 residues. Germline lookup yields CDR1 SEHNR and CDR2 FQNEAQ (reference sequence). CDR3 amino acids: CASSLGGGTNEYEQYF. CDR3 nucleotides: TGTGCCAGCAGCTTAGGTGGGGGCACCAACGAATACGAGCAGTACTTC.

The genes are TRBV27 and TRBJ1-1; D gene unclear. Trimming cost V 6 bases and J 3 bases, with 17 bases left between them. CDR1 and CDR2 (germline): MNHEY, SMNVEV (reference sequence). The CDR3 covers 15 residues. CDR3 nucleotide sequence: TGTGCCAGCAGGTTTGCCGGCTGGGCGGACACTGAAGCTTTCTTT. Translation gives CASRFAGWADTEAFF.

The rearrangement joins TRBV11-2 to TRBJ2-5; tentative D call: TRBD2 (6 bases). V lost 2 bases and J lost 1, with 14 bases in between. The CDR3 totals 16 residues. Germline assignment: CDR1 SGHAT and CDR2 FQNNGV. The DNA for the CDR3 is TGTGCCAGCAGCTTAATCGAGATAGCGGTCCAAGAGACCCAGTACTTC. This encodes CASSLIEIAVQETQYF. Full variable domain (rest looked up from reference TRBV11-2 and TRBJ2-5): EAGVAQSPRYKIIEKRQSVAFWCNPISGHATLYWYQQILGQGPKLLIQFQNNGVVDDSQLPKDRFSAERLKGVDSTLKIQPAKLEDSAVYLCASSLIEIAVQETQYFGPGTRLLVL.

The genes are TRBV29-1 and TRBJ2-5, with D tentatively TRBD1 (5 bases). Germline V CDR1 and CDR2: SQVTM, ANQGSEA. This CDR3 has 13 residues. The V and J ends lost 5 bases and 4 bases respectively, with 14 bases between them. CDR3 amino acids: CSVHTGPSETQYF. The CDR3 DNA sequence: TGCAGCGTTCATACAGGTCCCTCAGAGACCCAGTACTTC.

V usage is TRBV5-1 and J usage is TRBJ2-1; the D is unclear. The CDR3 length is 15 residues. Trimming shortened V by 4 bases and J by 5 bases, and 16 bases separated the two germline ends. Germline V gives CDR1 SGHRS, CDR2 YFSETQ. The chain's CDR3 is CASSLSPRRHNEQFF. For the CDR3, the DNA is TGCGCCAGCAGCCTGTCCCCCAGACGGCACAATGAGCAGTTCTTC.

The chain is built from TRBV29-1 and TRBJ2-7; D is perhaps TRBD2 (6 bases). V lost 4 bases and J 5 bases, leaving 15 bases between the germline ends. The CDR3 loop spans 13 amino acids. Germline V gene sequence: CDR1 SQVTM, CDR2 ANQGSEA. The DNA for the CDR3 is TGCAGCGTTGCAGTCCAGCGCGGGGACGAGCAGTACTTC. It codes for CSVAVQRGDEQYF.

This CDR3 reads CASSLIESGRSEQFF. The CDR3 DNA reads TGTGCCAGCAGCTTAATTGAGAGCGGGAGGAGTGAGCAGTTCTTC. The V call is TRBV7-3, the J call TRBJ2-1, with 9 bases aligning to TRBD2. V shed 1 base, J shed 9 bases, and the junction held 7 bases outside the gene matches. The CDR3 extends over 15 amino acids. Germline CDR1 reads SGHTA; CDR2 reads FQGTGA.

The chain combines TRBV6-5 with TRBJ2-5; D perhaps matches TRBD1 (5 bases). The germline CDR1 and CDR2 sequences are MNHEY and SVGAGI. Trimming cost V 2 bases and J 3 bases, with 16 bases left between them. The CDR3 has 16 residues. CDR3 nucleotides: TGTGCCAGCAGTTACCGTGGGGCAGCTCCCGAAGAGACCCAGTACTTC. Translating gives CASSYRGAAPEETQYF.

The V call is TRBV29-1, the J call TRBJ1-2; tentative D call: TRBD1 (5 bases). Trimming pared 7 bases from V and 5 bases from J, leaving 14 bases between. Germline CDR1 is SQVTM and CDR2 is ANQGSEA. CDR3 length: 12 amino acids. DNA of the CDR3: TGCAGCGCGGTACAGGCACAGTATGGCTACACCTTC. It specifies CSAVQAQYGYTF.

This chain uses TRBV28 with TRBJ1-2; TRBD1 matches 8 bases. Looked up from germline, CDR1 is MDHEN and CDR2 is SYDVKM. This CDR3 comprises 14 residues. With 6 bases clipped from V and 5 bases from J, the junction kept 8 bases outside the gene matches. The CDR3 DNA reads as TGTGCCAGCAGCTCAGGGGGCGCAGGTTATGGCTACACCTTC. It translates to CASSSGGAGYGYTF.

CDR3 protein: CASSFQTESGEQFF. The CDR3, as DNA: TGCGCCAGCAGCTTCCAAACAGAGTCGGGTGAGCAGTTCTTC. The rearrangement links TRBV5-1 to TRBJ2-1; D unresolved. V was pared by 2 bases and J by 9 bases, with 15 bases between. The CDR3 extends over 14 amino acids. Germline V gene sequence: CDR1 SGHRS, CDR2 YFSETQ.

This clonotype was detected only a few times. The chain has TRBV20-1 and TRBJ2-7, with 9 nucleotides matching TRBD2. Germline V gene lookup returns CDR1 DFQATT and CDR2 SNEGSKA (reference sequence). CDR3 length: 15 amino acids. V lost 3 bases, J lost 2 bases, and 8 bases stayed unmatched. The chain's CDR3 is CSASGEAGGPYEQYF. DNA of the CDR3: TGCAGTGCTAGTGGGGAAGCGGGGGGACCCTACGAGCAGTACTTC.

This clonotype was seen more than once but under ten times. The V and J genes are TRBV7-2 and TRBJ1-1; a weak D match, TRBD1 (6 bases). The CDR3 spans 16 residues. CDR1 and CDR2 from the germline V gene are SGHTA and FQGNSA. V dropped 3 bases and J dropped 3 bases, with 17 bases sitting between them. CDR3 residues: CASSFGMGGLDTEAFF. The CDR3, as DNA: TGTGCCAGCAGCTTCGGTATGGGGGGCCTCGACACTGAAGCTTTCTTT.